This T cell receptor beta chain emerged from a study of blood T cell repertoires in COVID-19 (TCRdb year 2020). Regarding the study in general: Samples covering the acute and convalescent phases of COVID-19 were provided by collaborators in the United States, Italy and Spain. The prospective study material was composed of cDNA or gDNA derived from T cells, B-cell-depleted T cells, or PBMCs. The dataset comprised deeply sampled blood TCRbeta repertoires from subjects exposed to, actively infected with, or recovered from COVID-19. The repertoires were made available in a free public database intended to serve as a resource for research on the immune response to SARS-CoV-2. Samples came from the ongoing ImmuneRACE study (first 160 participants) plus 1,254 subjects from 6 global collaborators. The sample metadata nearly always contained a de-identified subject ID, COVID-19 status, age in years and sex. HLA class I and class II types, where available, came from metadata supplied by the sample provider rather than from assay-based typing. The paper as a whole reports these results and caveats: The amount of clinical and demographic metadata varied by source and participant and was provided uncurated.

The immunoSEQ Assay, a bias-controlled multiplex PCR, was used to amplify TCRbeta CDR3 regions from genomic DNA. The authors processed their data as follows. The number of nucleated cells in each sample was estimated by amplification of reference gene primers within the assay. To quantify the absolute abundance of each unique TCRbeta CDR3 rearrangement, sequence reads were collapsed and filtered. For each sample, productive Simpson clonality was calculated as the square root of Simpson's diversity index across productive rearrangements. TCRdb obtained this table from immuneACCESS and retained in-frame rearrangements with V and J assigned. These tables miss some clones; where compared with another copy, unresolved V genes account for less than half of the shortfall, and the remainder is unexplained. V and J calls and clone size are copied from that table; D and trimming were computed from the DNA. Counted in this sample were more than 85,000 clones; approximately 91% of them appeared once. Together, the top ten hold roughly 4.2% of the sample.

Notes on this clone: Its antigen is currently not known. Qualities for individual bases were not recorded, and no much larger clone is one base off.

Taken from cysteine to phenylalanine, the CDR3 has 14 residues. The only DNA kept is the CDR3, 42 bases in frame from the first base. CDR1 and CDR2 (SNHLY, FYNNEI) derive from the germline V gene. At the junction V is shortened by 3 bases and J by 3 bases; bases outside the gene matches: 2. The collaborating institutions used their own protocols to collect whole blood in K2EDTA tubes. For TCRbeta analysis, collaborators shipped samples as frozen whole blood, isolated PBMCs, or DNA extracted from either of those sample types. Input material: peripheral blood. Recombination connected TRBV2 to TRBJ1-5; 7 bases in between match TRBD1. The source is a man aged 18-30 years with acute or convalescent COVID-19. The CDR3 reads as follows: CASSEGQNNQPQHF. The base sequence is TGTGCCAGCAGTGAGGGACAGAACAATCAGCCCCAGCATTTT.